This T cell receptor (beta chain) derives from a study of blood T cell repertoires in COVID-19. Study background: Samples came from the United States, Italy and Spain, spanning acute and convalescent COVID-19. From T cells, B-cell-depleted T cells, or PBMCs came the material, which was cDNA or gDNA.

Germline assignment: CDR1 SGDLS and CDR2 YYNGEE. V shed 0 bases and J shed 9 bases, with 10 bases lying between them. The CDR3 is made up of 13 amino acids. Data came from immunoSEQ multiplex PCR; TCRdb stores just in-frame clones and leaves some out. Of over 600,000 clones listed, 75% to 90% are singletons. The sequence was collected from a woman between 18 and 29 years old with acute or convalescent COVID-19. The V gene is TRBV9, the J gene TRBJ2-1, with a possible D match to TRBD2 (7 bases). The sequenced sample consisted of peripheral blood. CDR3 DNA sequence: TGTGCCAGCAGCGTAGGGGGGGGCCCTGAGCAGTTCTTC. It codes for CASSVGGGPEQFF.